This TCR beta chain came from a study of CD8 T cells in Susac syndrome. Study-wide results and limits: Susac-specific public clones were found in both the total CD8+ and the CD8+ TEMRA repertoires, with more than 15 in the former and several in the latter.

Patients with Susac syndrome fulfilled recently defined diagnostic criteria for definite or probable disease. This clonotype was counted only a few times. Antigen: not known. CDR1 is MNHEY, CDR2 SMNVEV, per germline (reference sequence). Trimming removed 3 bases from V and 3 bases from J, with 3 bases in between. The CDR3 has 11 amino acids. An input of about 0.5 to 1 ug of RNA was subjected to reverse transcription using random hexamers. The authors amplified TCR beta CDR3 across 54 Vbeta and 13 Jbeta using immunoSEQ multiplex PCR. Each CDR3 protein is one row after TCRdb ran MiXCR on the immunoSEQ multiplex PCR reads. The profile covers fewer than 85,000 distinct CDR3 sequences, with roughly 94% appearing a single time and 0.5% to 0.65% taken by the ten largest.

The clonotype originates from a human donor with Susac syndrome. Sequencing was done on a sample of CD8+ T cells from PBMCs. The chain has TRBV27 and TRBJ2-7; D gene uncertain. In DNA, the CDR3 is TGTGCCAGCAGTTTCGGCTACGAGCAGTACTTC. Translating it yields CASSFGYEQYF.